This T cell receptor beta chain derives from a study of blood T cell repertoires in COVID-19. Assay: immunoSEQ multiplex PCR; the TCRdb copy retains only in-frame clones and omits some. The table records about 240,000 clones, 75% to 85% of them present only once. Germline-derived CDR1 and CDR2 are SGHTA and FQGNSA. The CDR3 has 16 amino acids. The V end lost 3 bases, the J end lost 1 base, and 13 bases lay between the germline ends. Sequences were obtained from peripheral blood. This chain joins TRBV7-2 and TRBJ1-5; D unclear. The clonotype comes from a woman aged 80 or over with COVID-19, enrolled during active disease. The CDR3 DNA reads TGTGCCAGCAGCTTCGGAAGACTAGGAAGCAATCAGCCCCAGCATTTT. It translates to CASSFGRLGSNQPQHF.